The 26 T cell receptor beta chains presented below share a single source sample, sequenced in a study of T cells in Graves' hyperthyroidism and ophthalmopathy. Amplified TCR beta CDR3 regions came from RNA transcripts. Initially, a first-round RT-PCR of the TCR CDR3 employed the HTBI primer set. TCRdb ran MiXCR on the multiplex PCR reads and lists one entry per CDR3 protein. The data contain some 320,000 distinct CDR3 sequences, roughly 15% of them seen just once; the ten biggest clones take up approximately 35%. The sequenced sample was blood. These receptors originate from a woman between 40 and 50 years old with Graves' ophthalmopathy.

This chain uses TRBV12-3 or TRBV12-4 with TRBJ2-7; the match to TRBD1 covers 8 bases. With V trimmed by 5 bases and J by 6 bases, 9 bases remained unmatched. The CDR3 runs to 14 residues. The CDR3 DNA reads as TGTGCCAGCAGTCCGCAGCTGGACAGGGCCGAGCAGTACTTC. Protein sequence: CASSPQLDRAEQYF.

There are many counts of this clonotype. The chain has TRBV6-1 and TRBJ1-3, with D possibly TRBD1 on 6 matching bases. Trimming removed 6 bases at V and 0 bases at J, with 21 bases between. The CDR3 totals 18 residues. Germline CDR1 reads MNHNS; CDR2 reads SASEGT. The CDR3 is CASRGPGAQSPSGNTIYF. DNA of the CDR3: TGTGCCAGCAGAGGGCCAGGGGCGCAATCCCCCTCTGGAAACACCATATATTTT.

This clonotype was seen a few times. This chain links TRBV19 with TRBJ2-7, with D perhaps matching TRBD1 (7 bases). The CDR3 has 16 amino acids. V was cut by 1 base and J by 0 bases, with 13 bases left in between. Per germline, CDR1 LNHDA and CDR2 SQIVND (reference sequence). CDR3 loop: CASSIGGQGGSYEQYF. CDR3 nucleotides: TGTGCCAGTAGTATAGGGGGTCAGGGGGGCTCCTACGAGCAGTACTTC. Full variable domain (rest looked up from reference TRBV19 and TRBJ2-7): DGGITQSPKYLFRKEGQNVTLSCEQNLNHDAMYWYRQDPGQGLRLIYYSQIVNDFQKGDIAEGYSVSREKKESFPLTVTSAQKNPTAFYLCASSIGGQGGSYEQYFGPGTRLTVT.

This clonotype was recorded at least ten times. The chain links TRBV2 to TRBJ2-7; no reliable D call. Germline values: CDR1 SNHLY, CDR2 FYNNEI. The CDR3 length is 15 residues. Trimming removed 4 bases from V and 0 bases from J, with 13 bases in between. This CDR3 reads CASSGFLRSSYEQYF. The CDR3 DNA sequence: TGTGCCAGCAGTGGTTTTTTGAGAAGCTCCTACGAGCAGTACTTC.

This clonotype was picked up many times. V usage is TRBV2 and J usage is TRBJ1-4; 12 nucleotides align to TRBD1. CDR1 SNHLY and CDR2 FYNNEI come from the germline V gene. The V and J ends lost 6 bases and 7 bases, in that order; junction bases with no gene match: 3. The CDR3 contains 14 residues. The CDR3 DNA sequence: TGTGCCAGCAGCGGGGACAGGGGGCGTGAAAAACTGTTTTTT. The encoded protein is CASSGDRGREKLFF.

This clonotype came up many times. This sequence joins TRBV7-8 and TRBJ2-3, with D hard to call. CDR3 length: 13 residues. V was clipped by 5 bases and J by 6 bases, with 12 bases between them. CDR1 and CDR2 from the germline V gene are SGHVS and FQNEAQ. The CDR3 sequence: CASSIITEDTQYF. CDR3 nucleotide sequence: TGTGCCAGCAGCATAATTACCGAGGATACGCAGTATTTT.

This clonotype was observed a handful of times. The CDR3 loop is CASSVADNYEQYF. CDR3 sequence (DNA): TGTGCCAGCAGCGTAGCCGACAACTACGAGCAGTACTTC. The chain joins TRBV9 to TRBJ2-7; no clear D gene. Germline CDR1 is SGDLS and CDR2 is YYNGEE. V dropped 0 bases and J dropped 3 bases, with 7 bases sitting between them. The CDR3 covers 13 residues. Full variable domain (remainder filled in from reference TRBV9 and TRBJ2-7): DSGVTQTPKHLITATGQRVTLRCSPRSGDLSVYWYQQSLDQGLQFLIQYYNGEERAKGNILERFSAQQFPDLHSELNLSSLELGDSALYFCASSVADNYEQYFGPGTRLTVT.

In its sample, this clonotype was seen many times. The V and J genes are TRBV28 and TRBJ2-7; TRBD2 matches 7 bases. From germline, CDR1 is MDHEN and CDR2 SYDVKM. The CDR3 has 15 residues. J lost 0 bases, V lost 3 bases, and 5 bases had no gene match. The chain's CDR3 is CASSFTSASSYEQYF. CDR3 coding DNA: TGTGCCAGCAGTTTCACTAGCGCCAGCTCCTACGAGCAGTACTTC. Full variable domain (rest looked up from reference TRBV28 and TRBJ2-7): DVKVTQSSRYLVKRTGEKVFLECVQDMDHENMFWYRQDPGLGLRLIYFSYDVKMKEKGDIPEGYSVSREKKERFSLILESASTNQTSMYLCASSFTSASSYEQYFGPGTRLTVT.

This clonotype was detected ten times or more. V is TRBV20-1 and J is TRBJ2-7; D ambiguous. Germline CDR1 and CDR2: DFQATT and SNEGSKA (reference sequence). The V end was cut by 0 bases, the J end by 4 bases, with 19 bases between. The CDR3 covers 16 residues. The CDR3: CSARDISPAVGYEQYF. The CDR3 DNA is TGCAGTGCTAGAGATATTTCGCCAGCAGTGGGGTACGAGCAGTACTTC.

Many counts were recorded for this clonotype. The chain combines TRBV5-1 with TRBJ2-7, with a tentative D call TRBD2 (6 bases). CDR3 length: 16 residues. Per germline, CDR1 SGHRS and CDR2 YFSETQ. V was cut by 0 bases and J by 0 bases, with 13 bases left in between. The CDR3 bases are TGCGCCAGCAGCTTGGCCGGAGGGACCAGCTCCTACGAGCAGTACTTC. Encoded protein: CASSLAGGTSSYEQYF. Complete variable domain (other parts from reference TRBV5-1 and TRBJ2-7): KAGVTQTPRYLIKTRGQQVTLSCSPISGHRSVSWYQQTPGQGLQFLFEYFSETQRNKGNFPGRFSGRQFSNSRSEMNVSTLELGDSALYLCASSLAGGTSSYEQYFGPGTRLTVT.

A few counts support this clonotype. The chain joins TRBV19 to TRBJ1-2; perhaps TRBD1 as D (5 bases). V shed 5 bases and J shed 2 bases, with 24 bases lying between them. Germline CDR1 reads LNHDA; CDR2 reads SQIVND (reference sequence). This CDR3 has 18 amino acids. The CDR3 bases are TGTGCCAGTAGTCCCCGGGTCGGCGCGGTTCGGGGGAACTATGGCTACACCTTC. Residues: CASSPRVGAVRGNYGYTF.

This clonotype showed up many times. The rearrangement joins TRBV14 to TRBJ1-2; D gene ambiguous. V lost 1 base and J lost 4, with 13 bases in between. CDR1 SGHDN and CDR2 FVKESK come from the germline V gene. There are 15 residues in the CDR3. The CDR3 nucleotides read TGTGCCAGCAGCCAAGTGCGGGGTGCTGGCTATGGCTACACCTTC. Its translation is CASSQVRGAGYGYTF.

The chain carries TRBV19 and TRBJ2-1; D remains unclear. The V and J ends lost 5 bases and 10 bases respectively, with 15 bases between them. Germline CDR1 is LNHDA and CDR2 is SQIVND (reference sequence). The length of the CDR3 is 13 residues. The CDR3 spells CASSREERLEQFF. Here the CDR3 DNA reads TGTGCCAGTAGTCGAGAAGAGCGTTTGGAGCAGTTCTTC.

The chain is built from TRBV20-1 and TRBJ1-3; D remains unclear. Trimming took 0 bases from V and 0 from J, leaving 9 bases between them. In germline, CDR1 is DFQATT, CDR2 SNEGSKA (reference sequence). There are 15 residues in the CDR3. The CDR3: CSARDRLSSGNTIYF. The CDR3 nucleotides are TGCAGTGCTAGAGACAGGCTGAGCTCTGGAAACACCATATATTTT.

This clonotype was seen a few times. The chain joins TRBV6-5 to TRBJ1-1; D perhaps matches TRBD1 (5 bases). Germline CDR1 and CDR2: MNHEY and SVGAGI. The length of the CDR3 is 13 residues. Trimming left V 1 base short and J 7 bases short, with 10 bases between. The CDR3 spells CASSYLGLLEAFF. The DNA for the CDR3 is TGTGCCAGCAGTTACTTGGGGCTTCTTGAAGCTTTCTTT.

The V gene is TRBV5-6, the J gene TRBJ2-7; tentatively, D is TRBD1 (7 bases). Germline V CDR1 and CDR2: SGHDT, YYEEEE. The CDR3 sequence is 15 residues long. V was cut by 4 bases and J by 2 bases, with 16 bases left in between. This CDR3 reads CASSPGDRATYEQYF. CDR3 sequence (DNA): TGTGCCAGCAGCCCGGGAGACAGGGCCACCTACGAGCAGTACTTC.

The chain carries TRBV5-1 and TRBJ2-3, with no clear D. The V end lost 4 bases, the J end lost 1 base, and 19 bases lay between the germline ends. Germline assignment: CDR1 SGHRS and CDR2 YFSETQ. The CDR3 is made up of 17 amino acids. CDR3 sequence: CASSLSLGSTRTDTQYF. The CDR3 DNA reads TGCGCCAGCAGCCTATCTCTAGGGTCTACACGCACAGATACGCAGTATTTT.

This chain uses TRBV27 with TRBJ2-2; 9 bases agree with TRBD2. With V trimmed by 3 bases and J by 6 bases, 8 bases remained unmatched. The germline V gene encodes CDR1 MNHEY and CDR2 SMNVEV (reference sequence). This CDR3 contains 16 residues. The CDR3 here is CASSLVGRGRAGELFF. CDR3 in DNA: TGTGCCAGCAGTTTGGTCGGCCGCGGGAGGGCCGGGGAGCTGTTTTTT.

The chain links TRBV20-1 to TRBJ2-3; 8 bases agree with TRBD1. CDR3 length equals 14 residues. The trim removed 3 bases at V and 2 bases at J, leaving 4 bases unmatched. Per the germline V gene, CDR1 is DFQATT and CDR2 is SNEGSKA (reference sequence). CDR3 protein: CSASGTGNTDTQYF. The CDR3 region has the DNA TGCAGTGCTAGCGGGACAGGAAACACAGATACGCAGTATTTT.

At least ten counts were recorded for this clonotype. The chain couples TRBV7-3 to TRBJ2-1; D gene ambiguous. The V gene's germline CDR1 is SGHTA and CDR2 FQGTGA. V dropped 6 bases and J dropped 4 bases, with 13 bases sitting between them. CDR3 length: 14 residues. The CDR3: CASRNTGRYNEQFF. CDR3 bases: TGTGCCAGCAGAAATACTGGCAGATACAATGAGCAGTTCTTC.

This clonotype came up many times. The DNA for the CDR3 is TGTGCCAGCAGCTTAGTTGGGGGGACAGGCGTTCGTTCAACTAATGAAAAACTGTTTTTT. Translating gives CASSLVGGTGVRSTNEKLFF. The chain employs TRBV7-9 and TRBJ1-4; 8 bases map to TRBD1. Germline V gene sequence: CDR1 SEHNR, CDR2 FQNEAQ (reference sequence). Trimming took 1 base from V and 0 from J; bases not matched to a gene: 13. The CDR3 loop spans 20 amino acids.

This clonotype was detected many times. The rearrangement joins TRBV20-1 to TRBJ2-3, with 8 bases identical to TRBD2. Per the germline V gene, CDR1 is DFQATT and CDR2 is SNEGSKA (reference sequence). This CDR3 is 15 amino acids long. The V and J ends lost 6 bases and 0 bases, in that order; junction bases with no gene match: 8. The CDR3 protein is CSATRGGTSTDTQYF. CDR3 in DNA: TGCAGTGCCACCCGGGGGGGGACGAGCACAGATACGCAGTATTTT.

The table lists this clonotype with a few counts. V gene TRBV10-3 combines with J gene TRBJ1-2, with D hard to call. CDR3 length: 14 amino acids. Trimming took off 6 bases at V and 1 base at J, with 12 bases between the two ends. CDR1 is ENHRY and CDR2 is SYGVKD in the germline V gene. This chain's CDR3 is CAISEGGLNYGYTF. As DNA, the CDR3 is TGTGCCATCAGCGAGGGTGGCCTTAACTATGGCTACACCTTC.

The chain links TRBV30 to TRBJ2-7; 9 bases align to TRBD1. V was pared by 0 bases and J by 6 bases, with 9 bases of the junction left unmatched. Germline V gene data show CDR1 as GTSNPN and CDR2 as SVGIG (reference sequence). The CDR3 spans 15 residues. CDR3 sequence (DNA): TGTGCCTGGAGTGTATTGGGACAGGGCCCTCGCGAGCAGTACTTC. Its protein product is CAWSVLGQGPREQYF. Full variable domain (rest looked up from reference TRBV30 and TRBJ2-7): SQTIHQWPATLVQPVGSPLSLECTVEGTSNPNLYWYRQAAGRGLQLLFYSVGIGQISSEVPQNLSASRPQDRQFILSSKKLLLSDSGFYLCAWSVLGQGPREQYFGPGTRLTVT.

The table lists this clonotype with a few counts. This rearrangement joins TRBV19 to TRBJ2-1; 8 bases are a match to TRBD1. In germline, CDR1 is LNHDA, CDR2 SQIVND (reference sequence). Trimming cost V 3 bases and J 5 bases; bases outside gene matches: 3. The CDR3 consists of 14 residues. In DNA, the CDR3 is TGTGCCAGTAGTATCTCAGGGGGCCACAATGAGCAGTTCTTC. It specifies CASSISGGHNEQFF.

Many counts were recorded for this clonotype. The chain recombines TRBV20-1 with TRBJ2-3; D gene ambiguous. This CDR3 is built from 12 residues. Germline CDR1 reads DFQATT; CDR2 reads SNEGSKA (reference sequence). V was clipped by 5 bases and J by 0 bases, with 6 bases between them. CDR3 DNA: TGCAGTGCTTCGGGCAGCACAGATACGCAGTATTTT. It is translated as CSASGSTDTQYF.